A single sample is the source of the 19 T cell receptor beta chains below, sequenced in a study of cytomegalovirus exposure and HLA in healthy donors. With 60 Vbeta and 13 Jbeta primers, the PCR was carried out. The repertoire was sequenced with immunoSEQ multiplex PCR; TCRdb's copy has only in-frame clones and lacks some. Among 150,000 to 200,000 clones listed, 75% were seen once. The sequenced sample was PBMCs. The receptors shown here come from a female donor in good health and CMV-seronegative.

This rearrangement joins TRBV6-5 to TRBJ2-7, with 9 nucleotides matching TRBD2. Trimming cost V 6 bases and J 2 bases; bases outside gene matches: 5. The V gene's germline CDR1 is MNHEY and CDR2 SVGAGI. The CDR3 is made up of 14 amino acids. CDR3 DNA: TGTGCCAGCAGGTTAGCGGGAGCCCCCTACGAGCAGTACTTC. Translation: CASRLAGAPYEQYF.

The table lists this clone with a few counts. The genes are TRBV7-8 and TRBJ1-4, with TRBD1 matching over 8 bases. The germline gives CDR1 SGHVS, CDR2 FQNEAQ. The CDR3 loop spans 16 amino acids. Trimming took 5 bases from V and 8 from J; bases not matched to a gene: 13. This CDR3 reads CASSQYGQGLREKLFF. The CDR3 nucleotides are TGTGCCAGCAGCCAATACGGACAGGGACTACGAGAAAAACTGTTTTTT.

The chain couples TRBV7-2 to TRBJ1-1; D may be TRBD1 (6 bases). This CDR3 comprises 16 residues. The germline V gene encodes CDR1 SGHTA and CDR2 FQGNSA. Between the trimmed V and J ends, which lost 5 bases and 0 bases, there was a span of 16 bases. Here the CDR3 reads CASSRGAGAMNTEAFF. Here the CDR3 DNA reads TGTGCCAGCAGCCGGGGGGCGGGAGCCATGAACACTGAAGCTTTCTTT.

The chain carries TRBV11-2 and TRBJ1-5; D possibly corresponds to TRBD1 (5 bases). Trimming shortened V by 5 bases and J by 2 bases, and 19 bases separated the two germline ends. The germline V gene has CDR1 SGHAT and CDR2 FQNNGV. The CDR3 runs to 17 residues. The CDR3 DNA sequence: TGTGCCAGCAGCAAAGGAGGAGGGGCAGATCGCAATCAGCCCCAGCATTTT. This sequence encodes CASSKGGGADRNQPQHF.

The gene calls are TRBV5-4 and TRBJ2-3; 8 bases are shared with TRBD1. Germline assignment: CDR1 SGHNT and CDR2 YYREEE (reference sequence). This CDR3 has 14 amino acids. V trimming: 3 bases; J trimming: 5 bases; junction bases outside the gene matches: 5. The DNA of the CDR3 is TGTGCCAGCAGCTCTTCGGGGACAGGAGATACGCAGTATTTT. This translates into CASSSSGTGDTQYF. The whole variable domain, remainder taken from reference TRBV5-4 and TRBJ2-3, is ETGVTQSPTHLIKTRGQQVTLRCSSQSGHNTVSWYQQALGQGPQFIFQYYREEENGRGNFPPRFSGLQFPNYSSELNVNALELDDSALYLCASSSSGTGDTQYFGPGTRLTVL.

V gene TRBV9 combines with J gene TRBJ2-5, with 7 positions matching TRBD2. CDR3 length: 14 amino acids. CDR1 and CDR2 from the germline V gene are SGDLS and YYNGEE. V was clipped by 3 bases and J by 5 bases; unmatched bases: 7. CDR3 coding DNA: TGTGCCAGCAGCGGCGGGGGAGTTCGGGAGACCCAGTACTTC. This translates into CASSGGGVRETQYF.

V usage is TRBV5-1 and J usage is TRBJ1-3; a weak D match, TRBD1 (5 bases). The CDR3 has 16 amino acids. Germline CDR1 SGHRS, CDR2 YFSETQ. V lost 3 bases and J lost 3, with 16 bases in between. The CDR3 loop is CASSSGETGIGNTIYF. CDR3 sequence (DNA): TGCGCCAGCAGCTCGGGGGAAACCGGGATTGGAAACACCATATATTTT.

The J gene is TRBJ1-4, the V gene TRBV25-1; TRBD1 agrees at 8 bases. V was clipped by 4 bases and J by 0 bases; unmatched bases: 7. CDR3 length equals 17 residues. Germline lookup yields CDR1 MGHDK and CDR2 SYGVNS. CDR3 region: CASSAQDRVATNEKLFF. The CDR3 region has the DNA TGTGCCAGCAGTGCCCAGGACAGGGTTGCAACTAATGAAAAACTGTTTTTT.

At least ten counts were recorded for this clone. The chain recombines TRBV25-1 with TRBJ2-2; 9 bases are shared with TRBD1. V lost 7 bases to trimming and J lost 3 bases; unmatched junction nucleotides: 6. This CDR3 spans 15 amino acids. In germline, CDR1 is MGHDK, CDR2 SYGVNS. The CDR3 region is CASTTGQGDTGELFF. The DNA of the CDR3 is TGTGCCAGCACCACGGGACAGGGCGACACCGGGGAGCTGTTTTTT. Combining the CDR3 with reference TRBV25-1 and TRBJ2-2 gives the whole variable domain EADIYQTPRYLVIGTGKKITLECSQTMGHDKMYWYQQDPGMELHLIHYSYGVNSTEKGDLSSESTVSRIRTEHFPLTLESARPSHTSQYLCASTTGQGDTGELFFGEGSRLTVL.

CDR3 sequence reads: CASSARTGDYGYTF. Here the CDR3 DNA reads TGTGCCAGCAGTGCCCGGACAGGGGACTATGGCTACACCTTC. This rearrangement joins TRBV6-6 to TRBJ1-2, with 9 bases that match TRBD1. This CDR3 has 14 residues. Trimming cost V 5 bases and J 3 bases; bases outside gene matches: 4. CDR1 and CDR2 (germline): MNHNY, SVGAGI (reference sequence).

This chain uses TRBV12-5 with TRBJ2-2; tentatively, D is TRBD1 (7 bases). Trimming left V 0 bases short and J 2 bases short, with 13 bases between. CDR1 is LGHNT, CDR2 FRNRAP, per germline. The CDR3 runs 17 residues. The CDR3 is CASGLVPTGTNTGELFF. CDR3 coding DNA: TGTGCTAGTGGTTTGGTACCGACAGGGACTAACACCGGGGAGCTGTTTTTT. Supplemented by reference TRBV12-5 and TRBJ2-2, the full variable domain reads DARVTQTPRHKVTEMGQEVTMRCQPILGHNTVFWYRQTMMQGLELLAYFRNRAPLDDSGMPKDRFSAEMPDATLATLKIQPSEPRDSAVYFCASGLVPTGTNTGELFFGEGSRLTVL.

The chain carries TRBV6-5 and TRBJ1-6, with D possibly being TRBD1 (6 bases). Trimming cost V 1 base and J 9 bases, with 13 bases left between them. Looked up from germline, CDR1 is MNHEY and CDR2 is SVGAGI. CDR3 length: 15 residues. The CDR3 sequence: CASSYFGQGGSPLHF. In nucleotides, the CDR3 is TGTGCCAGCAGTTACTTCGGGCAAGGGGGTTCACCCCTCCACTTT.

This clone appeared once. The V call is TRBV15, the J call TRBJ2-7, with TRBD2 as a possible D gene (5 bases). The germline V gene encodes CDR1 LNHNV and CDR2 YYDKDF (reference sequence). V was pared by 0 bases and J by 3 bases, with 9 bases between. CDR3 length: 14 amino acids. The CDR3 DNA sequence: TGTGCCACCAGCAGAGATCGGGGAGACTACGAGCAGTACTTC. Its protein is CATSRDRGDYEQYF.

The CDR3 sequence: CASTLGSGELFF. DNA of the CDR3: TGTGCCAGTACCCTAGGATCCGGGGAGCTGTTTTTT. The chain carries TRBV19 and TRBJ2-2; D is uncertain. CDR1 and CDR2 (germline): LNHDA, SQIVND (reference sequence). Trimming pared 7 bases from V and 6 bases from J, leaving 9 bases between. The CDR3 totals 12 residues.

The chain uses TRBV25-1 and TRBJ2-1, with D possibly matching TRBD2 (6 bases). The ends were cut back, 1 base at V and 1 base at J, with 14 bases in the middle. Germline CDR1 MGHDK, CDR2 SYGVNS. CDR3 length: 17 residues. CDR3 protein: CASSEFRRGQSYNEQFF. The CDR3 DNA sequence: TGTGCCAGCAGTGAATTTCGGAGGGGCCAGTCCTACAATGAGCAGTTCTTC.

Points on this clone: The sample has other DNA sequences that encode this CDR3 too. The CDR3 bases are TGTGCCAGCAGTGGTGGACTCTTAGCGTTTGGTACAGATACGCAGTATTTT. Translation: CASSGGLLAFGTDTQYF. The chain recombines TRBV7-2 with TRBJ2-3; tentatively, D is TRBD2 (5 bases). This CDR3 contains 17 residues. Trimming shortened V by 6 bases and J by 3 bases, and 22 bases separated the two germline ends. CDR1 is SGHTA, CDR2 FQGNSA, per germline.

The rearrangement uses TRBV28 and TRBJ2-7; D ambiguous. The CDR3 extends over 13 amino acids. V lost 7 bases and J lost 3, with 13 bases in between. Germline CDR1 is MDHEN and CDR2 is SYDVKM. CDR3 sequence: CASTLSPLYEQYF. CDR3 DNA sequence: TGTGCCAGCACCTTAAGCCCCCTCTACGAGCAGTACTTC.

CDR3 loop: CASSPRRLRESGNTIYF. In DNA form, the CDR3 reads TGTGCCAGCTCACCACGGAGACTCCGGGAGTCCGGAAACACCATATATTTT. V and J are TRBV18 and TRBJ1-3; D gene unclear. Trimming cost V 1 base and J 4 bases, with 17 bases left between them. Germline lookup yields CDR1 KGHSH and CDR2 LQKENI. The CDR3 length is 17 residues. Supplemented by reference TRBV18 and TRBJ1-3, the full variable domain reads NAGVMQNPRHLVRRRGQEARLRCSPMKGHSHVYWYRQLPEEGLKFMVYLQKENIIDESGMPKERFSAEFPKEGPSILRIQQVVRGDSAAYFCASSPRRLRESGNTIYFGEGSWLTVV.

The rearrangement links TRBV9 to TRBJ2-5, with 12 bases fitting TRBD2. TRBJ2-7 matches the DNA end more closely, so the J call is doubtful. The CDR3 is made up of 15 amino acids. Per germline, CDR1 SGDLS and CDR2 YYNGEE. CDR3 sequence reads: CASSVGLAGVAEQYF. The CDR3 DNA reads TGTGCCAGCAGCGTAGGACTAGCGGGAGTTGCCGAGCAGTACTTC.